The 7 T cell receptor beta chains presented below share a single source sample, sequenced in a study of T cells in women clearing cervical HPV infection. The data were produced by immunoSEQ multiplex PCR, yet TCRdb's version contains in-frame clones alone and is incomplete. The listing records roughly 50,000 clones. Sequenced sample: blood buffy coat. These receptors were collected from a woman between 18 and 70 years old with a cervical HPV16 infection that either progressed to CIN3+ or cleared (not recorded which).

Remarks on this clone: The read is 3 residues too short to cover the CDR3 end, so that end is filled in from the germline J gene. The chain couples TRBV19 to TRBJ2-7, with TRBD2 matching 14 bases. The length of the CDR3 is 15 residues. V gave up 3 bases and J gave up 3 bases; unmatched junction bases: 1. Germline V gene sequence: CDR1 LNHDA, CDR2 SQIVND (reference sequence). The sequenced CDR3 bases are TGTGCCAGTAGTATCGGGACTAGCGGGAGCTACGAG. Translation gives CASSIGTSGSYE. The CDR3, in full, reads CASSIGTSGSYEQYF.

Notes on this clone: Read sequence stops 3 residues before the CDR3 end, and the germline J gene provides the missing end. This chain connects TRBV12-3 or TRBV12-4 to TRBJ2-1; 10 bases map to TRBD2. This CDR3 spans 16 amino acids. After removal of 6 bases from V and 3 bases from J, the junction contained 8 bases not matched to a gene. Incomplete CDR3 DNA: TGTGCCAGCAGGACGGCGAGCGGGAGGGTCTACAATGAG. Its protein product is CASRTASGRVYNE. The complete CDR3 reads CASRTASGRVYNEQFF.

Remarks on this clone: Read data end 3 residues before the CDR3 end; the end is taken from the germline J gene. This chain joins TRBV6-2 or TRBV6-3 and TRBJ2-7; maybe TRBD1 (5 bases). The CDR3 runs 14 residues. The V end was cut by 8 bases, the J end by 0 bases, with 14 bases between. CDR1 and CDR2 (germline): MNHEY, SVGEGT. Incomplete CDR3 DNA: TGTGCCAGCGGTAAGGGGCAGGGCTCCTACGAG. Protein sequence: CASGKGQGSYE. The whole CDR3 sequence is CASGKGQGSYEQYF.

CDR3 sequence reads: CASSESETSTYNEQFF. The DNA read from the CDR3 is TGTGCCAGCAGTGAAAGTGAGACTAGTACCTACAATGAG. The J gene is TRBJ2-1, the V gene TRBV6-1; TRBD2 is a possible D gene (6 bases). The read ends 3 residues shy of where the CDR3 ends; the end is completed using the germline J gene. Germline CDR1 is MNHNS and CDR2 is SASEGT. The V end lost 2 bases, the J end lost 2 bases, and 13 bases lay between the germline ends. The CDR3 extends over 16 amino acids.

A word on this clone: Read data end 3 residues before the CDR3 end; the end is taken from the germline J gene. The same CDR3 is also encoded by other DNA sequences in this sample. This rearrangement joins TRBV19 to TRBJ1-3; 7 bases line up with TRBD1. Germline V CDR1 and CDR2: LNHDA, SQIVND (reference sequence). This CDR3 is 16 amino acids long. V trimming: 9 bases; J trimming: 0 bases; junction bases outside the gene matches: 11. Partial CDR3 DNA: TGTGCCAGCATGGGGCAGGGGGGACCCTCTGGAAACACC. Protein product: CASMGQGGPSGNT. The entire CDR3 protein reads CASMGQGGPSGNTIYF.

About this clone: The read terminates 3 residues before the CDR3 end, so the remaining end is supplied by the germline J gene. The rearrangement links TRBV13 to TRBJ2-5, with 10 nucleotides matching TRBD1. Germline CDR1 is PRHDT and CDR2 is FYEKMQ (reference sequence). The CDR3 extends over 15 amino acids. Germline trimming cut 6 bases from V and 7 bases from J; bases unmatched to any gene: 11. CDR3 DNA (partial): TGTGCCAGCAGACTTACCGGGACAGGGGAGGGGACC. This gives the protein CASRLTGTGEGT. The CDR3 as a whole reads CASRLTGTGEGTQYF.

A word on this clone: The sequence runs out 3 residues before the end of the CDR3; the remainder is reconstructed from the germline J gene. This chain joins TRBV7-9 and TRBJ1-3; no reliable D call. The germline V gene has CDR1 SEHNR and CDR2 FQNEAQ (reference sequence). The length of the CDR3 is 12 residues. The sequenced part of the CDR3 DNA is TGTGCCAGCCGCCTGGGCGCGAGGCCC. Protein product: CASRLGARP. In full, the CDR3 reads CASRLGARPIYF.